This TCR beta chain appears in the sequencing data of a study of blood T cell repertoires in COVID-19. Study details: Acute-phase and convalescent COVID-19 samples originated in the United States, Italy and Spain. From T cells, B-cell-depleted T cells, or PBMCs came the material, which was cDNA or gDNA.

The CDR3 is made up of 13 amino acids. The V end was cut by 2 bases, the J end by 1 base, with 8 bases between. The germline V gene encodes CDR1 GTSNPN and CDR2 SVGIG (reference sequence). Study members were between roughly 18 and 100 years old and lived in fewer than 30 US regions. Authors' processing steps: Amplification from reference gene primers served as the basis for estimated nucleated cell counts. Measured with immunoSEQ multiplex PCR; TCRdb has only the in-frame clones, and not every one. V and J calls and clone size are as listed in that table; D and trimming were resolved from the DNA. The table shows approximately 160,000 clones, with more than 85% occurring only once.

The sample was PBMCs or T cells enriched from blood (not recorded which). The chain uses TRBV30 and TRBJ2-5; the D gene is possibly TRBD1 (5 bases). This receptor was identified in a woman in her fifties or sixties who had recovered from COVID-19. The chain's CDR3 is CAWSSGIQETQYF. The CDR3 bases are TGTGCCTGGAGTTCAGGGATCCAAGAGACCCAGTACTTC.